Detailed here is one T cell receptor (beta chain). Symptom resolution, clearance, or two negative PCRs marked donors in Cohort 3 as recovered. CDR1 and CDR2 (germline): LNHDA, SQIVND (reference sequence). V trimming: 7 bases; J trimming: 5 bases; junction bases outside the gene matches: 10. The CDR3 length is 14 residues. This sample was taken from a study of blood T cell repertoires in COVID-19. In the study overall: In each case, the material was cDNA or gDNA derived from T cells, B-cell-depleted T cells, or PBMCs.

Sequencing was performed with immunoSEQ multiplex PCR; in TCRdb, only in-frame clones are kept and a portion is missing. The sample records hundreds of thousands of clones, approximately 92% being singletons. The sample taken for sequencing was PBMCs or T cells enriched from blood (not recorded which). The chain couples TRBV19 to TRBJ2-5, with TRBD2 matching over 7 bases. This receptor was identified in a man aged 25 to 40 who had recovered from COVID-19. CDR3 loop: CASNQRGGWETQYF. The CDR3 DNA sequence: TGTGCCAGTAACCAGCGGGGCGGATGGGAGACCCAGTACTTC.